These 29 T cell receptor beta chains share one sample of origin, sequenced in a study of technical replicates of blood from several donors. Data came from immunoSEQ multiplex PCR; TCRdb stores just in-frame clones and leaves some out. In the table there are 60,000 to 70,000 clones, around 88% of which are singletons. Sequencing used PBMCs. The source of these receptors is a human donor in good health. Some clones in this sample may be carry-over from other donors' samples.

The table lists this clone with a few counts. This sequence joins TRBV4-3 and TRBJ1-1; TRBD1 matches 8 bases. There are 17 residues in the CDR3. CDR1 is LGHNA, CDR2 YSLEER, per germline. After removal of 0 bases from V and 1 base from J, the junction contained 7 bases not matched to a gene. For the CDR3, the DNA is TGCGCCAGCAGCCAAGATCTCAGGGGGCGAGGGAACACTGAAGCTTTCTTT. This encodes CASSQDLRGRGNTEAFF.

A note on this clone: A junction end diverges from the germline sequence, so it may reflect a read error. This chain links TRBV23-1 with TRBJ1-5, with D unclear. TRBV23-1 is an open reading frame, and its role is uncertain. The CDR3 is 17 residues long. CDR3 DNA: TGCACCAGCAGTCCGACCCCAAAAGGTGGGCCCCGCCAGCCCCAGCATTTT. It translates to CTSSPTPKGGPRQPQHF.

V usage is TRBV19 and J usage is TRBJ2-7; 8 bases match TRBD2. The CDR3 loop spans 15 amino acids. The V gene end was trimmed by 4 bases and the J gene end by 2 bases; junction bases not matched to a gene: 7. Germline V gene lookup returns CDR1 LNHDA and CDR2 SQIVND (reference sequence). Here the CDR3 reads CASSSVGLGAYEQYF. CDR3 nucleotides: TGTGCCAGTAGTAGTGTGGGACTAGGGGCCTACGAGCAGTACTTC.

The gene calls are TRBV30 and TRBJ1-6; 7 bases line up with TRBD1. The trim removed 1 base at V and 7 bases at J, leaving 4 bases unmatched. This CDR3 comprises 14 residues. Looked up from germline, CDR1 is GTSNPN and CDR2 is SVGIG (reference sequence). The CDR3 nucleotides read TGTGCCTGGAGTGGACAGGGCAAAAATTCACCCCTCCACTTT. Translation gives CAWSGQGKNSPLHF.

V gene TRBV15 combines with J gene TRBJ2-1; 10 bases align to TRBD2. This CDR3 is 15 amino acids long. From germline, CDR1 is LNHNV and CDR2 YYDKDF (reference sequence). The J segment lost 5 bases and the V segment lost 5 bases, leaving 6 bases of the junction unmatched. CDR3 DNA sequence: TGTGCCACCAGCCCCGGGACTAGCGAGAACAATGAGCAGTTCTTC. This codes for CATSPGTSENNEQFF.

This clone was seen only once. The rearrangement links TRBV19 to TRBJ1-1; D gene uncertain. This CDR3 region has 13 residues. Germline V gene lookup returns CDR1 LNHDA and CDR2 SQIVND (reference sequence). Trimming removed 5 bases from V and 6 bases from J, with 13 bases in between. The CDR3 sequence: CASSPDPAAEAFF. The CDR3 DNA reads TGTGCCAGTAGTCCAGACCCAGCGGCTGAAGCTTTCTTT.

This chain connects TRBV7-9 to TRBJ1-3, with TRBD1 as a possible D gene (5 bases). From germline, CDR1 is SEHNR and CDR2 FQNEAQ (reference sequence). The CDR3 extends over 17 amino acids. With 5 bases removed from V and 0 bases from J, the gap between germline ends came to 17 bases. CDR3 loop: CASSGAPGRLSGNTIYF. DNA for the CDR3: TGTGCCAGCAGCGGGGCCCCCGGACGCCTCTCTGGAAACACCATATATTTT.

The rearrangement uses TRBV5-1 and TRBJ2-3; weak D call: TRBD1 (6 bases). The V end lost 3 bases, the J end lost 3 bases, and 17 bases lay between the germline ends. This CDR3 comprises 16 residues. Germline CDR1 is SGHRS and CDR2 is YFSETQ. CDR3 sequence (DNA): TGCGCCAGCAGCTCCGACACAGGGTTCCGAACAGATACGCAGTATTTT. This translates into CASSSDTGFRTDTQYF.

The V call is TRBV19, the J call TRBJ1-5; D may be TRBD1 (5 bases). V was cut by 6 bases and J by 0 bases, with 18 bases left in between. In germline, CDR1 is LNHDA, CDR2 SQIVND (reference sequence). The CDR3 sequence is 17 residues long. This CDR3 is CASRTRRDSYSNQPQHF. CDR3 nucleotide sequence: TGTGCCAGTAGGACAAGACGGGACTCTTATAGCAATCAGCCCCAGCATTTT.

The chain recombines TRBV6-1 with TRBJ1-5; a weak D match, TRBD1 (5 bases). This CDR3 comprises 13 residues. Germline V CDR1 and CDR2: MNHNS, SASEGT. Trimming shortened V by 5 bases and J by 5 bases, and 10 bases separated the two germline ends. This chain's CDR3 is CASSPQGHQPQHF. Written as DNA, the CDR3 is TGTGCCAGCAGTCCCCAGGGCCATCAGCCCCAGCATTTT.

The chain employs TRBV9 and TRBJ2-1, with 7 bases fitting TRBD2. CDR1 is SGDLS, CDR2 YYNGEE, per germline. V trimming: 3 bases; J trimming: 5 bases; junction bases outside the gene matches: 11. The CDR3 runs 16 residues. The CDR3 region has the DNA TGTGCCAGCAGCGACGTCCGGCTAGCGGAGAACAATGAGCAGTTCTTC. Translation gives CASSDVRLAENNEQFF.

V and J are TRBV5-1 and TRBJ2-2; 8 bases line up with TRBD1. After removal of 1 base from V and 6 bases from J, the junction contained 5 bases not matched to a gene. The V gene's germline CDR1 is SGHRS and CDR2 YFSETQ. This CDR3 is built from 15 residues. The CDR3 DNA is TGCGCCAGCAGCTTGATCGAGACAGGGGCCGGGGAGCTGTTTTTT. This translates into CASSLIETGAGELFF.

The chain carries TRBV5-6 and TRBJ1-6; 7 bases are a match to TRBD1. The CDR3 is 17 residues long. The ends lost 6 bases at V and 1 base at J; junction bases unmatched: 10. The germline V gene has CDR1 SGHDT and CDR2 YYEEEE. As DNA, the CDR3 is TGTGCCAGCACCCACTTACAGGGGCGATCCTATAATTCACCCCTCCACTTT. Encoded protein: CASTHLQGRSYNSPLHF.

The CDR3 DNA is TGCGCCAGCAGCCCCCCCGGACAGGGGGTCGGCGGGGAGCTGTTTTTT. Protein product: CASSPPGQGVGGELFF. The V call is TRBV5-1, the J call TRBJ2-2; TRBD1 agrees at 10 bases. The CDR3 extends over 16 amino acids. V shed 4 bases and J 7 bases; nucleotides not matched to a gene: 10. Germline-derived CDR1 and CDR2 are SGHRS and YFSETQ.

The CDR3 DNA reads TGTGCCAGCAGTCCTTCGCGGACAGGGTACCATGAGCAGTTCTTC. The encoded protein is CASSPSRTGYHEQFF. The J gene is TRBJ2-1, the V gene TRBV27; the match to TRBD1 covers 8 bases. The V gene's germline CDR1 is MNHEY and CDR2 SMNVEV (reference sequence). The CDR3 consists of 15 residues. V was clipped by 5 bases and J by 8 bases; unmatched bases: 11.

This chain connects TRBV18 to TRBJ2-3; the D gene is possibly TRBD1 (6 bases). V gave up 2 bases and J gave up 5 bases, with 14 bases separating them. CDR1 and CDR2 from the germline V gene are KGHSH and LQKENI. The length of the CDR3 is 15 residues. The CDR3 region is CASSPTQGKLDTQYF. As DNA, the CDR3 is TGTGCCAGCTCACCAACACAGGGAAAGTTAGATACGCAGTATTTT.

Concerning this clone itself: Its ends do not fully match the called genes, so a read error is possible. The rearrangement links TRBV9 to TRBJ2-3, with 8 bases identical to TRBD2. Per germline, CDR1 SGDLS and CDR2 YYNGEE. The CDR3 consists of 13 residues. CDR3 DNA: TGTGCCAGTAGCGGGGCTAGCACAGATACGCAGTATTTT. As protein: CASSGASTDTQYF. Full variable domain (missing parts from reference TRBV9 and TRBJ2-3): DSGVTQTPKHLITATGQRVTLRCSPRSGDLSVYWYQQSLDQGLQFLIQYYNGEERAKGNILERFSAQQFPDLHSELNLSSLELGDSALYFCASSGASTDTQYFGPGTRLTVL.

This chain links TRBV11-2 with TRBJ2-5; D not resolved. In germline, CDR1 is SGHAT, CDR2 FQNNGV. The CDR3 is 13 residues long. V dropped 1 base and J dropped 2 bases, with 5 bases sitting between them. For the CDR3, the DNA is TGTGCCAGCAGCTTAGGCCAGCAAGAGACCCAGTACTTC. This sequence encodes CASSLGQQETQYF.

V usage is TRBV6-4 and J usage is TRBJ2-3; 11 positions agree with TRBD2. This CDR3 is 15 amino acids long. The V and J ends lost 5 bases and 3 bases, in that order; junction bases with no gene match: 4. Germline CDR1 is MRHNA and CDR2 is SNTAGT. This CDR3 is CASSPTSGSTDTQYF. The CDR3 coding sequence is TGTGCCAGCAGTCCAACTAGCGGGAGTACAGATACGCAGTATTTT.

This clone was detected only once. The V gene is TRBV2, the J gene TRBJ2-1, with 8 bases lining up with TRBD2. The V gene end was trimmed by 4 bases and the J gene end by 7 bases; junction bases not matched to a gene: 6. Germline values: CDR1 SNHLY, CDR2 FYNNEI. The CDR3 is 14 amino acids. CDR3 residues: CASSARGGSNEQFF. CDR3 bases: TGTGCCAGCAGTGCTCGCGGGGGGTCAAATGAGCAGTTCTTC.

This rearrangement joins TRBV5-5 to TRBJ2-3; TRBD2 matches 7 bases. Germline CDR1 and CDR2: SGHKS and YYEKEE (reference sequence). V shed 6 bases, J shed 2 bases, and the junction held 6 bases outside the gene matches. The CDR3 totals 14 residues. This CDR3 is CASNPGGNTDTQYF. The DNA for the CDR3 is TGTGCCAGCAATCCGGGAGGAAACACAGATACGCAGTATTTT.

This clone showed up just once. This chain joins TRBV11-3 and TRBJ2-3; 12 bases agree with TRBD2. J gave up 5 bases and V 3 bases, and 6 bases lay outside the gene matches. The CDR3 has 16 amino acids. Germline V lookup: CDR1 SGHNT, CDR2 YENEEA. CDR3 residues: CASSLTSGSLVDTQYF. The CDR3 region has the DNA TGTGCCAGCAGCTTGACTAGCGGGAGTTTGGTAGATACGCAGTATTTT. The whole variable domain, remainder taken from reference TRBV11-3 and TRBJ2-3, is EAGVVQSPRYKIIEKKQPVAFWCNPISGHNTLYWYLQNLGQGPELLIRYENEEAVDDSQLPKDRFSAERLKGVDSTLKIQPAELGDSAVYLCASSLTSGSLVDTQYFGPGTRLTVL.

V is TRBV7-9 and J is TRBJ2-1, with 14 bases fitting TRBD2. The CDR3 consists of 19 residues. CDR1 is SEHNR, CDR2 FQNEAQ, per germline (reference sequence). With V trimmed by 1 base and J by 0 bases, 5 bases remained unmatched. For the CDR3, the DNA is TGTGCCAGCAGCTTAGGCGGGGGGACTAGCGGGAGCTCCTACAATGAGCAGTTCTTC. Encoded protein: CASSLGGGTSGSSYNEQFF.

This chain connects TRBV19 to TRBJ2-3; perhaps TRBD2 as D (6 bases). CDR3 length: 14 residues. Germline CDR1 and CDR2: LNHDA and SQIVND (reference sequence). V gave up 2 bases and J gave up 1 base, with 7 bases separating them. The CDR3 DNA sequence: TGTGCCAGTAGTATATCGGGAGGCACAGATACGCAGTATTTT. This translates into CASSISGGTDTQYF.

The chain employs TRBV15 and TRBJ1-5, with D uncertain. From germline, CDR1 is LNHNV and CDR2 YYDKDF (reference sequence). The CDR3 runs 11 residues. V shed 5 bases and J shed 12 bases, with 11 bases lying between them. The CDR3 protein is CATSENQVQHF. The CDR3 coding sequence is TGTGCCACCAGCGAAAACCAGGTCCAGCATTTT.

V and J are TRBV12-5 and TRBJ2-7, with 10 bases fitting TRBD2. This CDR3 is 16 amino acids long. V was pared by 5 bases and J by 2 bases, with 9 bases of the junction left unmatched. From germline, CDR1 is LGHNT and CDR2 FRNRAP. This CDR3 is CASGTDLSGGAYEQYF. Here the CDR3 DNA reads TGTGCTAGTGGTACCGACCTCAGCGGGGGGGCCTACGAGCAGTACTTC. The variable domain in full, completed from reference TRBV12-5 and TRBJ2-7, reads DARVTQTPRHKVTEMGQEVTMRCQPILGHNTVFWYRQTMMQGLELLAYFRNRAPLDDSGMPKDRFSAEMPDATLATLKIQPSEPRDSAVYFCASGTDLSGGAYEQYFGPGTRLTVT.

CDR3 bases: TGTGCCAGCAGAACAGGGTACGAGCAGTACTTC. It encodes CASRTGYEQYF. The chain recombines TRBV2 with TRBJ2-7; D is possibly TRBD1 (6 bases). The CDR3 is 11 residues long. From germline, CDR1 is SNHLY and CDR2 FYNNEI. V lost 6 bases and J lost 4, with 7 bases in between. Together with reference TRBV2 and TRBJ2-7, the CDR3 gives the full variable domain: EPEVTQTPSHQVTQMGQEVILRCVPISNHLYFYWYRQILGQKVEFLVSFYNNEISEKSEIFDDQFSVERPDGSNFTLKIRSTKLEDSAMYFCASRTGYEQYFGPGTRLTVT.

The gene calls are TRBV6-4 and TRBJ2-1; D not certain. The V gene lost 3 bases and the J gene lost 12 bases, with 21 bases spanning the gap. The CDR3 has 15 residues. Germline lookup yields CDR1 MRHNA and CDR2 SNTAGT. The DNA of the CDR3 is TGTGCCAGCAGTGAATCGGCTAGGTATACAATGGGGCAGTTCTTC. As protein: CASSESARYTMGQFF.

The CDR3 protein is CASSLALRSSYEQYF. In DNA, the CDR3 is TGCGCCAGCAGCTTGGCTCTTAGGAGCTCCTACGAGCAGTACTTC. This sequence joins TRBV5-1 and TRBJ2-7; D is uncertain. The germline CDR1 and CDR2 sequences are SGHRS and YFSETQ. The CDR3 spans 15 residues. The germline V and J ends were trimmed by 0 bases and 0 bases, with 10 bases remaining between them.